This T cell receptor beta chain was observed in a study of shared clonotypes between healthy human individuals. Study context: Donors were two women and a few men aged 18 to 49. Each donor's CD8 memory used one plate, CD8 naive two, each CD4 subset three.

The table came from immunoSEQ multiplex PCR; TCRdb's copy has only in-frame clones and leaves some out. This sample carries 550,000 to 850,000 clones, over 65% of them seen once, and the ten largest clones take 1.5% to 2%. The germline V and J ends were trimmed by 5 bases and 9 bases, with 15 bases remaining between them. The germline V gene has CDR1 SGHTA and CDR2 FQGNSA. This CDR3 comprises 13 residues. General observations from the study: Relative to clonotypes present in all four donors, those not shared had lower generation probabilities.

Comment on this clone: Its antigen is not identified.

V and J are TRBV7-2 and TRBJ2-3; D is unresolved. This TCR derives from a woman in her 30s in good health. Sequenced sample: memory CD4+ T cells sorted from blood. As to subset: CD45RA-negative fraction. CDR3 nucleotide sequence: TGTGCCAGCAGCCCGACCACGAGGCAAACGCAGTATTTT. Protein product: CASSPTTRQTQYF.